The T cell receptor (beta chain) described here comes from a study of cytomegalovirus exposure and HLA in healthy donors. CDR1 and CDR2 from the germline V gene are SGHTA and FQGNSA. Trimming took 5 bases from V and 6 from J, leaving 20 bases between them. CDR3 size: 15 residues. Study outcomes and limitations: Certain sequence variants were highly shared and formed a cluster, and this cluster was likely a sequencing artifact. Relative to the approximately 660-donor mean, N-insertions were reportedly fewer in an Asian-associated ancestry cluster in a later analysis.

The study ran its PCR with 60 Vbeta and 13 Jbeta primers. As originally analysed: As a later analysis found, there were around 86 million unique TCR beta chains, of which 8.5 million to 14 million were shared. Repertoires were generated with immunoSEQ multiplex PCR, while TCRdb's copy carries only in-frame clones and drops some. V and J calls and clone size follow that table, whereas D and trimming were derived from the DNA. Of around 140,000 clones in the sample, more than 60% were seen once. A word on this clone: The antigen is not known.

The sequenced sample consisted of PBMCs. The sequence was collected from a woman in her sixties or seventies in good health and CMV-seronegative. The rearrangement links TRBV7-2 to TRBJ2-7; TRBD2 is a possible D gene (6 bases). CDR3 loop: CASSPAAGSGGEQYF. The CDR3 coding sequence is TGTGCCAGCAGCCCAGCTGCAGGGTCCGGGGGCGAGCAGTACTTC. The whole variable domain, remainder taken from reference TRBV7-2 and TRBJ2-7, is GAGVSQSPSNKVTEKGKDVELRCDPISGHTALYWYRQSLGQGLEFLIYFQGNSAPDKSGLPSDRFSAERTGGSVSTLTIQRTQQEDSAVYLCASSPAAGSGGEQYFGPGTRLTVT.